The source of this TCR beta chain is a study of cytomegalovirus exposure and HLA in healthy donors. Study overall: An early data release held tens of millions of unique TCRs from HLA-typed donors. Study-wide points: The study designated 150 to 200 TCR beta chains cytomegalovirus-associated. Follow-up analysis found HLA locus-dependent TCR association rates, highest for DRB1 and lowest for HLA-C.

Of note for this clone: The antigen is unknown.

PCR involved 60 Vbeta and 13 Jbeta primers. Generated by immunoSEQ multiplex PCR, the TCRdb table keeps only in-frame clones and is missing some. The sample records 160,000 or so clones, approximately 78% being singletons. The origin of this receptor is a human donor in good health. Sequencing input: PBMCs.

The CDR3 coding sequence is TGTGCCAGCAGTTCAGCGGGGGCTGGGGGAAACACCATATATTTT. Translated, it gives CASSSAGAGGNTIYF. The chain uses TRBV6-6 and TRBJ1-3; tentatively, D is TRBD1 (6 bases). V lost 4 bases, J lost 4 bases, and 14 bases lay in between. Germline V lookup: CDR1 MNHNY, CDR2 SVGAGI (reference sequence). The CDR3 consists of 15 residues.